This T cell receptor beta chain was observed in a study of blood T cell repertoires in COVID-19. Germline assignment: CDR1 SNHLY and CDR2 FYNNEI. Between the trimmed V and J ends, which lost 3 bases and 2 bases, there was a span of 13 bases. CDR3 size: 15 residues. A few counts support this clone. Profiled with immunoSEQ multiplex PCR; TCRdb holds only in-frame clones, not every one. Seen here are under 200,000 clones, about four fifths observed once, and the top ten hold 6% to 7.5%. Sequencing was performed on peripheral blood. The chain links TRBV2 to TRBJ2-5, with D hard to call. This clonotype was sampled from an older man with active or convalescent COVID-19. The CDR3 sequence is CASSDSQSLQETQYF. The CDR3 DNA follows: TGTGCCAGCAGTGATTCACAGTCCTTACAAGAGACCCAGTACTTC.